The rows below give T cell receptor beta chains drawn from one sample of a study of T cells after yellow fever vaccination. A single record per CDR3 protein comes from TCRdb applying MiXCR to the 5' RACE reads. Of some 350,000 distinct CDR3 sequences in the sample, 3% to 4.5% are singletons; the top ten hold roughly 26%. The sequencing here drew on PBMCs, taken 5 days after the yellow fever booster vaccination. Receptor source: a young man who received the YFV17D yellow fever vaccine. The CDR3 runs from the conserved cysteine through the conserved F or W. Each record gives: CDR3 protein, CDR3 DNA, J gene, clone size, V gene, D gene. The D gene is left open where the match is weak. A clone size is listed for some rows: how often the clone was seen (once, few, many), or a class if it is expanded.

cdr3_aa: CASSVTGTSGLYEQYF
cdr3_nt: TGTGCCAGCAGCGTCACCGGGACTAGCGGGCTCTACGAGCAGTACTTC
j_call: TRBJ2-7
clone_size: -
v_call: TRBV7-6
d_call: TRBD2

cdr3_aa: CASSRPPGEAFF
cdr3_nt: TGTGCCAGCAGTCGCCCCCCAGGGGAAGCTTTCTTT
j_call: TRBJ1-1
clone_size: -
v_call: TRBV6-5
d_call: -

cdr3_aa: CAISDLTTGKMGSYEQYF
cdr3_nt: TGTGCCATCAGTGATCTTACCACAGGGAAGATGGGCTCCTACGAGCAGTACTTC
j_call: TRBJ2-7
clone_size: many
v_call: TRBV10-3
d_call: -

cdr3_aa: CASSLGQGLREAFF
cdr3_nt: TGTGCCAGCAGTTTGGGGCAGGGGCTGCGTGAAGCTTTCTTT
j_call: TRBJ1-1
clone_size: few
v_call: TRBV27
d_call: -

cdr3_aa: CASRMLSGARAGELFF
cdr3_nt: TGTGCCAGCAGAATGTTATCGGGGGCGCGTGCCGGGGAGCTGTTTTTT
j_call: TRBJ2-2
clone_size: many
v_call: TRBV11-2
d_call: -

cdr3_aa: CASSLEWTGGDGYTF
cdr3_nt: TGTGCCAGCAGTTTAGAGTGGACAGGGGGCGACGGCTACACCTTC
j_call: TRBJ1-2
clone_size: many
v_call: TRBV12-3/TRBV12-4
d_call: TRBD1

cdr3_aa: CASSTSETQYF
cdr3_nt: TGTGCCAGCAGCACTTCAGAGACCCAGTACTTC
j_call: TRBJ2-5
clone_size: many
v_call: TRBV9
d_call: -

cdr3_aa: CASSIRGAVDEQFF
cdr3_nt: TGTGCCAGCAGTATCCGGGGGGCGGTCGATGAGCAGTTCTTC
j_call: TRBJ2-1
clone_size: many
v_call: TRBV6-5
d_call: -

cdr3_aa: CASSLGQINSPLHF
cdr3_nt: TGTGCCAGCAGCTTGGGGCAGATTAATTCACCCCTCCACTTT
j_call: TRBJ1-6
clone_size: few
v_call: TRBV7-2
d_call: -

cdr3_aa: CASLSAGGPEETQYF
cdr3_nt: TGTGCCAGCCTCTCAGCGGGGGGGCCGGAGGAGACCCAGTACTTC
j_call: TRBJ2-5
clone_size: few
v_call: TRBV28
d_call: TRBD2

cdr3_aa: CASSDVGFTGELFF
cdr3_nt: TGTGCCAGCAGTGACGTAGGCTTCACCGGGGAGCTGTTTTTT
j_call: TRBJ2-2
clone_size: -
v_call: TRBV6-4
d_call: -

cdr3_aa: CASSDLSGQAANYGYTF
cdr3_nt: TGTGCCAGCAGTGACCTTTCGGGACAGGCCGCTAACTATGGCTACACCTTC
j_call: TRBJ1-2
clone_size: -
v_call: TRBV6-1
d_call: TRBD1

cdr3_aa: CASSYYIGTGIYEQYF
cdr3_nt: TGTGCCAGCAGTTATTATATTGGGACAGGGATATACGAGCAGTACTTC
j_call: TRBJ2-7
clone_size: -
v_call: TRBV6-5
d_call: TRBD1

cdr3_aa: CASSFLGDGTEAFF
cdr3_nt: TGTGCCAGCAGCTTTCTGGGGGACGGCACTGAAGCTTTCTTT
j_call: TRBJ1-1
clone_size: few
v_call: TRBV7-9
d_call: -

cdr3_aa: CASSLGVVYGYTF
cdr3_nt: TGTGCCAGCAGCTTGGGGGTCGTCTATGGCTACACCTTC
j_call: TRBJ1-2
clone_size: few
v_call: TRBV5-5
d_call: -

cdr3_aa: CASSPRSTEIYGYTF
cdr3_nt: TGTGCCAGCAGCCCGCGCTCTACAGAGATCTATGGCTACACCTTC
j_call: TRBJ1-2
clone_size: -
v_call: TRBV3-1
d_call: -

cdr3_aa: CASSLRFDRSYNSPLHF
cdr3_nt: TGTGCCAGCAGTTTGCGATTCGACAGATCCTATAATTCACCCCTCCACTTT
j_call: TRBJ1-6
clone_size: many
v_call: TRBV12-3/TRBV12-4
d_call: -

cdr3_aa: CASSHPASGGAKETQYF
cdr3_nt: TGTGCCAGCAGCCACCCCGCTAGCGGGGGGGCGAAGGAGACCCAGTACTTC
j_call: TRBJ2-5
clone_size: many
v_call: TRBV7-2
d_call: TRBD2

cdr3_aa: CASSLGRNSPLHF
cdr3_nt: TGTGCCAGCAGCTTAGGGAGGAATTCACCCCTCCACTTT
j_call: TRBJ1-6
clone_size: many
v_call: TRBV7-6
d_call: -

cdr3_aa: CASSPVDSSYNEQFF
cdr3_nt: TGTGCCAGCAGTCCCGTGGATAGCTCCTACAATGAGCAGTTCTTC
j_call: TRBJ2-1
clone_size: -
v_call: TRBV6-1
d_call: -